The entry that follows covers one T cell receptor (beta chain) sequence. Its antigen is not identified. Germline CDR1 and CDR2: SEHNR and FQNEAQ (reference sequence). The CDR3 has 13 amino acids. Trimming removed 5 bases at V and 8 bases at J, with 13 bases between. TCRbeta libraries were built with three rounds of nested PCR, modified from ARM-PCR. MiXCR, run by TCRdb on the multiplex PCR reads, gives a single entry per CDR3 protein. This repertoire shows about 82,000 distinct CDR3 sequences, around 77% found once; its top ten account for 9.5% to 15%. This entry belongs to a study of tumor and adjacent non-tumor tissue in lung cancer. This sample's RNA came from whole unsorted tissue. Notes on the study in general: In normal lung, the top 100 clones were significantly more dominant than in tumor.

The receptor comes from a woman between 45 and 60 years old with non-small cell lung cancer. The specimen sequenced was lung tumor tissue. The V and J genes are TRBV7-9 and TRBJ2-1; the D gene is possibly TRBD1 (6 bases). Here the CDR3 reads CASSRIQGHEQFF. CDR3 nucleotide sequence: TGTGCCAGCAGCCGAATACAGGGCCATGAGCAGTTCTTC.